This T cell receptor (beta chain) was identified in a study of blood T cell repertoires in COVID-19 (dated by TCRdb to 2018 to 2020). For the wider study: Samples from collaborators originated in the United States, Italy and Spain and spanned both the acute and convalescent phases of COVID-19. The material from the prospective study consisted of cDNA or gDNA derived from T cells, B-cell-depleted T cells, or PBMCs. Deeply sampled blood TCRbeta repertoires from subjects exposed to, actively infected with, or recovered from COVID-19 were included in the dataset. The repertoires were released in a freely available public database meant as a resource for research on the immune response to SARS-CoV-2. The samples were drawn from two sources: the first 160 participants of the ongoing ImmuneRACE study, and 950 to 1,500 subjects contributed by 6 global collaborators. Sample metadata almost always included a de-identified subject ID, COVID-19 status, age in years and sex. Where available, HLA class I and class II types were taken from metadata supplied by the sample provider and were not determined by assay-based typing. Beyond this particular receptor, the publication reports: Clinical and demographic metadata were provided uncurated, with the amount varying by source and participant.

Each collaborating institution followed its own protocols to collect whole blood in K2EDTA tubes. For TCRbeta analysis, collaborators shipped samples in one of three forms: frozen whole blood, isolated PBMCs, or DNA extracted from either of those sample types. In regard to this clone: Its specific antigen is unknown. No base quality values were provided; no much bigger clone lies one nucleotide off.

CDR3 length: 16 amino acids, cysteine to phenylalanine. The kept DNA is CDR3 alone, 48 bases in frame from the first base. TCRbeta CDR3 regions were amplified from genomic DNA using the immunoSEQ Assay, a bias-controlled multiplex PCR. Under the source paper's analysis protocol: The number of nucleated cells in each sample was estimated by amplification of reference gene primers within the assay. Sequence reads were collapsed and filtered to measure the absolute abundance of every unique TCRbeta CDR3 rearrangement. Productive Simpson clonality was computed per sample as the square root of Simpson's diversity index over productive rearrangements. Not all clones reach the TCRdb copy of this immuneACCESS table, which keeps in-frame sequences only. Checked studies attribute under half of the gap to unresolved V genes and leave the rest unexplained. The DNA was the basis for D and trimming; V, J and clone size are from that table. Present in this sample are 200,000 to 300,000 clones, more than 80% of which were seen just once. Roughly 5.5% of the sample lies in the top ten.

The chain employs TRBV21-1 and TRBJ2-5; the D call TRBD2 from the table was never checked on the DNA. TRBV21-1 is designated a pseudogene. Sequencing was carried out using peripheral blood. The TCR was taken from a human donor in a cohort sampled during active COVID-19. The CDR3: CASSSISGPNQETQYF. The sequenced DNA: TGTGCCAGCAGCTCAATTAGCGGGCCAAACCAAGAGACCCAGTACTTC.